This T cell receptor (beta chain) was sequenced in a study of shared clonotypes between healthy human individuals. V gave up 5 bases and J gave up 0 bases; unmatched junction bases: 4. The V gene's germline CDR1 is MNHEY and CDR2 SVGAGI. The CDR3 has 15 residues. TCRdb's copy holds only in-frame clones and misses some; the assay was immunoSEQ multiplex PCR. The data show 2,500,000 or so clones, 90% to 95% seen once. The chain is built from TRBV6-5 and TRBJ2-3; 8 bases match TRBD1. Source material: naive CD4+ T cells sorted from blood. Subset described: CD45RA+ positively selected. The sequence derives from a man between 18 and 35 years old in good health. CDR3 amino acids: CASSPGTGSTDTQYF. The CDR3 DNA reads TGTGCCAGCAGTCCCGGGACAGGCAGCACAGATACGCAGTATTTT.